This T cell receptor beta chain was identified during a study of beta chain features in type 1 diabetes. Study in general: Healthy donors and patients showed comparable age, gender and cell yields.

V lost 1 base, J lost 6 bases, and 12 bases stayed unmatched. The length of the CDR3 is 18 residues. Germline CDR1 is SGHDT and CDR2 is YYEEEE. Expressed TCRB transcripts were sequenced because the entire RNA isolate underwent reverse transcription. Data came from immunoSEQ multiplex PCR; TCRdb stores just in-frame clones and leaves some out. The sample has 300,000 or so clones; about 13% are singletons. Notes on the study in general: Type 1 diabetes patients had TCRB CDR3s that were shorter (moderately but significantly so) in all four CD4+ subsets.

This clone was seen a handful of times. What it recognizes is unknown. The chain has TRBV5-6 and TRBJ2-7; TRBD2 agrees at 14 bases. Sequencing was done on a sample of naive CD4+ T cells from blood. This TCR came from a woman younger than 35 with type 1 diabetes. The CDR3 region is CASSLRLAGGPARSEQYF. CDR3 sequence (DNA): TGTGCCAGCAGCTTGAGACTAGCGGGAGGGCCGGCTCGGTCCGAGCAGTACTTC.